The 31 T cell receptor beta chains below all came from one sample that was sequenced in a study of T-cell memory formation after mild COVID-19. Each CDR3 protein is one row after TCRdb ran MiXCR on the 5' RACE reads. The sample lists fewer than 300,000 distinct CDR3 sequences; 16% were seen once. Sequencing was carried out using PBMCs or a T cell subset sorted from them (not recorded which). These receptors all stem from a man aged 18 to 30 who had mild COVID-19 (a few samples of this study predate the infection). Cell type and time point are not known.

The chain couples TRBV6-6 to TRBJ2-1; 9 bases match TRBD2. CDR3 length equals 15 residues. With V trimmed by 6 bases and J by 3 bases, 6 bases remained unmatched. The V gene's germline CDR1 is MNHNY and CDR2 SVGAGI (reference sequence). CDR3 amino acids: CASSPLAGHYNEQFF. The CDR3 region has the DNA TGTGCCAGCAGCCCTCTAGCGGGGCACTACAATGAGCAGTTCTTC.

The V gene is TRBV20-1, the J gene TRBJ2-7, with 7 bases fitting TRBD1. In germline, CDR1 is DFQATT, CDR2 SNEGSKA (reference sequence). Trimming cost V 1 base and J 2 bases; bases outside gene matches: 8. There are 15 residues in the CDR3. The CDR3 DNA follows: TGCAGTGCTAGAGTCGACCACAGGGGTCCCTACGAGCAGTACTTC. Translating it yields CSARVDHRGPYEQYF.

J is TRBJ1-1 and V is TRBV5-4; a possible D gene is TRBD1 (5 bases). The CDR3 runs to 12 residues. Per the germline V gene, CDR1 is SGHNT and CDR2 is YYREEE (reference sequence). V was pared by 2 bases and J by 7 bases, with 9 bases between. This chain's CDR3 is CASSFWGGEAFF. CDR3 nucleotide sequence: TGTGCCAGCAGCTTTTGGGGGGGTGAAGCTTTCTTT.

V and J are TRBV7-2 and TRBJ1-2; D is undetermined. The CDR3 sequence is 12 residues long. The V and J ends lost 5 bases and 4 bases respectively, with 8 bases between them. Germline V lookup: CDR1 SGHTA, CDR2 FQGNSA. CDR3 sequence reads: CASSGLGYGYTF. As DNA, the CDR3 is TGTGCCAGCAGCGGACTAGGCTATGGCTACACCTTC.

The genes are TRBV7-2 and TRBJ2-5; 12 bases are shared with TRBD1. The CDR3 sequence is 17 residues long. Unmatched junction bases numbered 6, after V lost 0 bases and J lost 4 bases. From germline, CDR1 is SGHTA and CDR2 FQGNSA. CDR3 protein: CASSLAPGTGGSETQYF. The CDR3 bases are TGTGCCAGCAGCTTAGCCCCCGGGACAGGGGGCTCAGAGACCCAGTACTTC.

This clonotype occurred a few times. The chain has TRBV6-5 and TRBJ2-4, with TRBD1 matching over 9 bases. The germline gives CDR1 MNHEY, CDR2 SVGAGI. The CDR3 contains 17 residues. J gave up 8 bases and V 0 bases, and 11 bases lay outside the gene matches. CDR3 loop: CASSYSSGGTGIYIQYF. CDR3 nucleotides: TGTGCCAGCAGTTACTCCTCAGGCGGGACAGGGATTTACATTCAGTACTTC.

The CDR3 nucleotides read TGTGCCAGCAGCGCCGGGACCTACTCCTACAATGAGCAGTTCTTC. Translation: CASSAGTYSYNEQFF. This sequence joins TRBV6-5 and TRBJ2-1; TRBD1 or TRBD2 may be the D gene (5 bases each). Germline values: CDR1 MNHEY, CDR2 SVGAGI. The CDR3 has 15 residues. V lost 6 bases and J lost 0, with 12 bases in between.

This clonotype was found a few times. The chain combines TRBV29-1 with TRBJ2-7, with D possibly TRBD1 on 6 matching bases. The ends were cut back, 4 bases at V and 0 bases at J, with 7 bases in the middle. The CDR3 has 12 amino acids. Germline assignment: CDR1 SQVTM and CDR2 ANQGSEA. CDR3 sequence: CSVGGGSYEQYF. The CDR3 DNA follows: TGCAGCGTTGGAGGGGGCTCCTACGAGCAGTACTTC.

This clonotype was observed a handful of times. The chain links TRBV20-1 to TRBJ2-1, with D possibly being TRBD2 (6 bases). CDR3 size: 13 residues. Trimming pared 5 bases from V and 1 base from J, leaving 9 bases between. Germline assignment: CDR1 DFQATT and CDR2 SNEGSKA (reference sequence). Here the CDR3 DNA reads TGCAGTGCTCTCGGGGGTTCCTACAATGAGCAGTTCTTC. Its translation is CSALGGSYNEQFF.

This clonotype showed up just a few times. The chain combines TRBV5-6 with TRBJ1-1; 8 bases fit TRBD1. CDR1 is SGHDT and CDR2 is YYEEEE in the germline V gene. The CDR3 contains 13 residues. The junction had 6 bases not matched to a gene; V was cut back by 7 bases and J by 4 bases. Written as DNA, the CDR3 is TGTGCCAGCTCCCCAGGGGGCTTCACTGAAGCTTTCTTT. Its translation is CASSPGGFTEAFF.

In this sample, this clonotype turned up many times. The V call is TRBV15, the J call TRBJ2-5; possibly TRBD2 for D (6 bases). The V end lost 9 bases, the J end lost 5 bases, and 13 bases lay between the germline ends. Per the germline V gene, CDR1 is LNHNV and CDR2 is YYDKDF (reference sequence). The CDR3 extends over 12 amino acids. This CDR3 is CATRRGGETQYF. CDR3 bases: TGTGCCACTAGGAGGGGTGGGGAGACCCAGTACTTC.

This clonotype occurred a few times. The chain uses TRBV6-2 or TRBV6-3 and TRBJ2-7; D is unresolved. Trimming shortened V by 5 bases and J by 7 bases, and 9 bases separated the two germline ends. The CDR3 consists of 11 residues. In germline, CDR1 is MNHEY, CDR2 SVGEGT. CDR3: CASSTLGEQYF. CDR3 nucleotides: TGTGCCAGCAGTACCCTGGGGGAGCAGTACTTC.

In this sample, this clonotype turned up a few times. The gene calls are TRBV15 and TRBJ1-4; D unresolved. Germline values: CDR1 LNHNV, CDR2 YYDKDF (reference sequence). Deletions cut 1 base from V and 12 bases from J, with 12 bases between. CDR3 length equals 13 residues. The CDR3 DNA reads TGTGCCACCAGCAGAGGATTGTCCCTGGAACTGTTTTTT. It translates to CATSRGLSLELFF. Full variable domain (outside the CDR3, taken from reference TRBV15 and TRBJ1-4): DAMVIQNPRYQVTQFGKPVTLSCSQTLNHNVMYWYQQKSSQAPKLLFHYYDKDFNNEADTPDNFQSRRPNTSFCFLDIRSPGLGDTAMYLCATSRGLSLELFFGSGTQLSVL.

This clonotype appeared a few times. This sequence joins TRBV18 and TRBJ1-1; D gene unclear. This CDR3 contains 15 residues. The ends were cut back, 2 bases at V and 0 bases at J, with 10 bases in the middle. Germline values: CDR1 KGHSH, CDR2 LQKENI. CDR3 sequence (DNA): TGTGCCAGCTCACCAAGGGAGACTATGAACACTGAAGCTTTCTTT. It translates to CASSPRETMNTEAFF.

This clonotype was observed a handful of times. The chain combines TRBV7-2 with TRBJ1-5; D call uncertain. Germline lookup yields CDR1 SGHTA and CDR2 FQGNSA. This CDR3 has 15 residues. Trimming cost V 4 bases and J 6 bases, with 16 bases left between them. CDR3 coding DNA: TGTGCCAGCAGCTCAGGACCAACCCCGAGTCAGCCCCAGCATTTT. This encodes CASSSGPTPSQPQHF.

A single count supports this clonotype. The chain is built from TRBV10-3 and TRBJ2-5, with 10 nucleotides matching TRBD2. V trimming: 8 bases; J trimming: 5 bases; junction bases outside the gene matches: 14. Germline-derived CDR1 and CDR2 are ENHRY and SYGVKD. This CDR3 is 16 amino acids long. This CDR3 reads CAIAGTSVGLGETQYF. The CDR3 DNA is TGTGCCATCGCCGGGACTAGCGTGGGGTTAGGGGAGACCCAGTACTTC.

V usage is TRBV2 and J usage is TRBJ2-2; D assignment may be TRBD1 or TRBD2 (5 bases each). Per the germline V gene, CDR1 is SNHLY and CDR2 is FYNNEI. The V gene lost 10 bases and the J gene lost 3 bases, with 12 bases spanning the gap. The CDR3 length is 13 residues. In nucleotides, the CDR3 is TGTGCCACCCCGGGGCACTACACCGGGGAGCTGTTTTTT. Translating it yields CATPGHYTGELFF. Drawing the rest from reference TRBV2 and TRBJ2-2, the complete variable domain is EPEVTQTPSHQVTQMGQEVILRCVPISNHLYFYWYRQILGQKVEFLVSFYNNEISEKSEIFDDQFSVERPDGSNFTLKIRSTKLEDSAMYFCATPGHYTGELFFGEGSRLTVL.

The V gene is TRBV7-2, the J gene TRBJ1-2, with unresolved D. Germline V lookup: CDR1 SGHTA, CDR2 FQGNSA. Trimming took 2 bases from V and 8 from J, leaving 12 bases between them. This CDR3 region has 13 residues. CDR3 nucleotides: TGTGCCAGCAGCTTATTTGAGGGCGGAGGCTACACCTTC. It translates to CASSLFEGGGYTF.

At least ten counts were recorded for this clonotype. The chain carries TRBV29-1 and TRBJ2-7, with TRBD2 matching over 8 bases. CDR1 SQVTM and CDR2 ANQGSEA come from the germline V gene. With 6 bases clipped from V and 6 bases from J, the junction kept 4 bases outside the gene matches. This CDR3 spans 11 amino acids. CDR3 in DNA: TGCAGCGTCCAGCGGGGGAGCGAGCAGTACTTC. It specifies CSVQRGSEQYF.

This clonotype was counted between two and nine times. This rearrangement joins TRBV7-9 to TRBJ1-5; D is perhaps TRBD1 (5 bases). Deletions cut 5 bases from V and 1 base from J, with 12 bases between. The CDR3 loop spans 15 amino acids. The V gene's germline CDR1 is SEHNR and CDR2 FQNEAQ (reference sequence). The CDR3 nucleotides read TGTGCCAGCAGCAAGGGACCAGGGAGCAATCAGCCCCAGCATTTT. It specifies CASSKGPGSNQPQHF. Using reference TRBV7-9 and TRBJ1-5 for the parts outside the CDR3, the full variable domain is DTGVSQNPRHKITKRGQNVTFRCDPISEHNRLYWYRQTLGQGPEFLTYFQNEAQLEKSRLLSDRFSAERPKGSFSTLEIQRTEQGDSAMYLCASSKGPGSNQPQHFGDGTRLSIL.

The table lists this clonotype with many counts. The chain uses TRBV6-2 or TRBV6-3 and TRBJ2-1, with D unclear. Germline V CDR1 and CDR2: MNHEY, SVGEGT. The V gene lost 2 bases and the J gene lost 3 bases, with 14 bases spanning the gap. This CDR3 is 16 amino acids long. In DNA form, the CDR3 reads TGTGCCAGCAGTTACCTTTCGGCCCGCTACTACAATGAGCAGTTCTTC. Its protein product is CASSYLSARYYNEQFF.

The chain carries TRBV4-1 and TRBJ1-1; D call uncertain. CDR3 length equals 13 residues. The germline V gene has CDR1 MGHRA and CDR2 YSYEKL. Trimming took off 4 bases at V and 3 bases at J, with 9 bases between the two ends. Written as DNA, the CDR3 is TGCGCCAGCAGCCTAGTTAGGGACACTGAAGCTTTCTTT. This sequence encodes CASSLVRDTEAFF.

This clonotype was counted between two and nine times. V and J are TRBV6-5 and TRBJ2-7; 8 nucleotides align to TRBD2. Trimming cost V 5 bases and J 0 bases; bases outside gene matches: 9. There are 16 residues in the CDR3. The germline gives CDR1 MNHEY, CDR2 SVGAGI. In DNA form, the CDR3 reads TGTGCCAGCAGTCCCAGGAGCGGGGGACTCTCCTACGAGCAGTACTTC. Its protein product is CASSPRSGGLSYEQYF.

This clonotype was detected many times. The chain uses TRBV28 and TRBJ1-6; tentatively, D is TRBD1 (6 bases). This CDR3 spans 15 amino acids. Germline V gives CDR1 MDHEN, CDR2 SYDVKM. Trimming pared 7 bases from V and 0 bases from J, leaving 10 bases between. This chain's CDR3 is CASTRGGSYNSPLHF. As DNA, the CDR3 is TGTGCCAGCACTCGAGGGGGCTCCTATAATTCACCCCTCCACTTT. Combining the CDR3 with reference TRBV28 and TRBJ1-6 gives the whole variable domain DVKVTQSSRYLVKRTGEKVFLECVQDMDHENMFWYRQDPGLGLRLIYFSYDVKMKEKGDIPEGYSVSREKKERFSLILESASTNQTSMYLCASTRGGSYNSPLHFGNGTRLTVT.

This chain joins TRBV9 and TRBJ2-1; perhaps TRBD2 as D (6 bases). The V end lost 2 bases, the J end lost 10 bases, and 19 bases lay between the germline ends. Germline V gives CDR1 SGDLS, CDR2 YYNGEE. This CDR3 is built from 15 residues. CDR3 sequence: CASSVPGLPGEEQFF. As DNA, the CDR3 is TGTGCCAGCAGCGTTCCCGGGCTCCCGGGGGAAGAGCAGTTCTTC.

This clonotype came up a few times. V is TRBV7-6 and J is TRBJ2-3; no definite D call. Germline assignment: CDR1 SGHVS and CDR2 FNYEAQ. The CDR3 is made up of 12 amino acids. The V end lost 0 bases, the J end lost 6 bases, and 4 bases lay between the germline ends. The CDR3 reads CASSLAIDTQYF. CDR3 in DNA: TGTGCCAGCAGCTTAGCGATTGATACGCAGTATTTT.

This clonotype has just a few counts. V gene TRBV7-6 combines with J gene TRBJ2-3, with unresolved D. The CDR3 is 13 residues long. With 2 bases removed from V and 3 bases from J, the gap between germline ends came to 6 bases. Looked up from germline, CDR1 is SGHVS and CDR2 is FNYEAQ. The CDR3 coding sequence is TGTGCCAGCAGCTTATTGGTTACAGATACGCAGTATTTT. The encoded protein is CASSLLVTDTQYF. Full variable domain (remainder filled in from reference TRBV7-6 and TRBJ2-3): GAGVSQSPRYKVTKRGQDVALRCDPISGHVSLYWYRQALGQGPEFLTYFNYEAQQDKSGLPNDRFSAERPEGSISTLTIQRTEQRDSAMYRCASSLLVTDTQYFGPGTRLTVL.

The chain uses TRBV5-1 and TRBJ2-3; 7 bases are shared with TRBD1. The CDR3 totals 14 residues. V lost 4 bases and J lost 4; bases outside the gene matches: 6. Germline-derived CDR1 and CDR2 are SGHRS and YFSETQ. CDR3: CASSLWQGADTQYF. The CDR3 DNA sequence: TGCGCCAGCAGCCTTTGGCAGGGGGCAGATACGCAGTATTTT.

CDR3 loop: CAISEPHLYSNQPQHF. CDR3 in DNA: TGTGCCATCAGTGAGCCACACCTTTATAGCAATCAGCCCCAGCATTTT. The V gene is TRBV10-3, the J gene TRBJ1-5; D uncertain. The CDR3 is 16 amino acids. Trimming removed 2 bases from V and 0 bases from J, with 11 bases in between. Germline values: CDR1 ENHRY, CDR2 SYGVKD.

The rearrangement joins TRBV20-1 to TRBJ1-2; D not resolved. Germline CDR1 DFQATT, CDR2 SNEGSKA (reference sequence). The length of the CDR3 is 12 residues. V was pared by 1 base and J by 2 bases, with 5 bases between. DNA of the CDR3: TGCAGTGCTAGAGCACGGAACTATGGCTACACCTTC. Its protein product is CSARARNYGYTF.

This chain joins TRBV2 and TRBJ2-2, with D hard to call. This CDR3 is 13 amino acids long. V was cut by 3 bases and J by 6 bases, with 8 bases left in between. CDR1 SNHLY and CDR2 FYNNEI come from the germline V gene. CDR3 sequence (DNA): TGTGCCAGCAGTGAGGTTCCTCCCGGGGAGCTGTTTTTT. This encodes CASSEVPPGELFF.